This T cell receptor beta chain was obtained from a study of blood T cell repertoires in COVID-19 (TCRdb year 2020). Study-wide context: Samples covering the acute and convalescent phases of COVID-19 were provided by collaborators in the United States, Italy and Spain. The material from the prospective study consisted of cDNA or gDNA derived from T cells, B-cell-depleted T cells, or PBMCs. The dataset comprised deeply sampled blood TCRbeta repertoires from subjects exposed to, actively infected with, or recovered from COVID-19. A freely available public database, intended as a resource for researchers studying the immune response to SARS-CoV-2, is where the repertoires were released. Samples came from the ongoing ImmuneRACE study (first 160 participants) plus 1,254 subjects from 6 global collaborators. Nearly every sample came with metadata listing a de-identified subject ID, COVID-19 status, age in years and sex. Where HLA class I and class II types were available, the types were taken from metadata supplied by the sample provider, not from assay-based typing.

Points on this clone: Its antigen is not yet known. Per-base quality was not reported, and no clone a single base away is much larger than it.

TCRbeta CDR3 regions were amplified from genomic DNA using the immunoSEQ Assay, a bias-controlled multiplex PCR. The study's processing was this. Nucleated cell counts per sample were estimated from amplification of reference gene primers within the assay. Sequence reads were collapsed and filtered to measure the absolute abundance of every unique TCRbeta CDR3 rearrangement. For each sample, productive Simpson clonality was calculated as the square root of Simpson's diversity index over productive rearrangements. In its TCRdb copy, this immuneACCESS table keeps in-frame sequences only and misses some clones. Where compared with another copy, unresolved V genes explain less than half of these, and the others have no known cause. V and J calls and clone size are as listed in that table; D and trimming were resolved from the DNA. This sample is represented by about 200,000 clones; around nine tenths of them were singletons. The ten largest clones represent 5.5% to 7.5% of the sample.

Each collaborating institution followed its own protocols to collect whole blood in K2EDTA tubes. For TCRbeta analysis, collaborators shipped samples in one of three forms: frozen whole blood, isolated PBMCs, or DNA extracted from either of those sample types. Cut back by 3 bases and 7 bases, the V and J ends lie 18 bases apart. Reading the germline V gene gives CDR1 MDHEN and CDR2 SYDVKM. The CDR3 starts with the cysteine, ends with the phenylalanine, and has 15 residues. Only the CDR3 portion is preserved as DNA: 45 bases, with reading frame beginning at the first base. Study-wide findings and limitations: The amount of clinical and demographic metadata varied by source and participant and was provided uncurated.

The sequence was collected from a man aged 40-49 years with acute or convalescent COVID-19. Sequencing was done on a sample of peripheral blood. The rearrangement joined TRBV28 to TRBJ1-1, with an unclear D gene assignment. Here the CDR3 is given as CASSFGNRQALEAFF. The DNA sequence reads TGTGCCAGCAGTTTTGGTAATAGGCAGGCTCTTGAAGCTTTCTTT.